Listed here is a single T cell receptor (beta chain). What it binds is not known. The entry originates in a study of cytomegalovirus exposure and HLA in healthy donors. General study results and limits: A later analysis found that most CMV-associated TCR beta chains appeared HLA-restricted. In vitro checks showed that a few CMV-associated chains really do target CMV antigens. Later analysis identified a missense DCLRE1C variant that was linked to TCR beta V- and J-gene trimming. The authors listed 164 TCR beta chains as cytomegalovirus-associated.

Use of 60 Vbeta and 13 Jbeta primers characterized the PCR. Profiled with immunoSEQ multiplex PCR; TCRdb holds only in-frame clones, not every one. The table includes about 60,000 clones, almost 75% detected once. The sequencing input was PBMCs. The sequence was obtained from a man in his fifties in good health and CMV-seronegative.

DNA of the CDR3: TGTGCCATCACTCAGGGGGGCTCCTACGAGCAGTACTTC. Translating it yields CAITQGGSYEQYF. The V gene is TRBV10-3, the J gene TRBJ2-7; perhaps TRBD1 as D (7 bases). This CDR3 spans 13 amino acids. V was clipped by 7 bases and J by 0 bases, with 10 bases between them. CDR1 is ENHRY, CDR2 SYGVKD, per germline.